These T cell receptor beta chains were read from a single sample in a study of blood T cell repertoires in COVID-19. Assay: immunoSEQ multiplex PCR; the TCRdb copy retains only in-frame clones and omits some. The data show 150,000 to 200,000 clones, 81% seen once. Source material: peripheral blood. The receptor source for this set is a woman at least 80 years old with COVID-19, enrolled during active disease. CDR3s include the opening cysteine and the closing phenylalanine or tryptophan. Fields, in order: V gene, D gene, clone size, J gene, CDR3 protein, CDR3 DNA. A D gene is named only where the DNA matches it firmly. Rows may omit the clone size; those that give it use once, few, many or a size class.

TRBV29-1	NA	NA	TRBJ2-1	CSVEGLSSYNEQFF	TGCAGCGTTGAGGGCTTGAGCTCCTACAATGAGCAGTTCTTC
TRBV9	NA	NA	TRBJ2-5	CAGRVLREETQYF	TGTGCCGGCCGGGTCCTCCGGGAAGAGACCCAGTACTTC
TRBV5-4	TRBD2	NA	TRBJ2-7	CASSQFRGLAGSYEQYF	TGTGCCAGCAGCCAGTTTCGCGGGCTAGCGGGGTCCTACGAGCAGTACTTC
TRBV4-3	TRBD1	NA	TRBJ2-1	CASSLRQGASEQFF	TGCGCCAGCAGCCTAAGACAGGGGGCAAGTGAGCAGTTCTTC
TRBV10-3	NA	NA	TRBJ2-1	CAIRGQTGPNEQFF	TGTGCCATCAGGGGACAAACTGGTCCCAATGAGCAGTTCTTC
TRBV11-2	TRBD1	once	TRBJ2-3	CASSSTGPFSDTQYF	TGTGCCAGCAGCTCGACAGGGCCCTTCTCTGATACGCAGTATTTT
TRBV24-1	NA	NA	TRBJ1-2	CATSDWSRRDGYTF	TGTGCCACCAGTGATTGGTCTCGCAGGGATGGCTACACCTTC
TRBV5-1	NA	NA	TRBJ1-6	CASSLAGRGNNSPLHF	TGCGCCAGCAGCTTGGCCGGTAGAGGGAATAATTCACCCCTCCACTTT
TRBV6-5	NA	many	TRBJ2-1	CASSPRDTQFEQFF	TGTGCCAGCAGTCCCCGGGACACTCAATTTGAGCAGTTCTTC
TRBV7-9	NA	once	TRBJ2-3	CASSPQSTDTQYF	TGTGCCAGCAGCCCCCAGAGCACAGATACGCAGTATTTT
TRBV5-1	TRBD1	NA	TRBJ1-1	CASSGRDRDSTEAFF	TGCGCCAGCAGCGGACGGGACAGGGATTCCACTGAAGCTTTCTTT
TRBV10-2	NA	NA	TRBJ2-2	CASSEKGFGTGELFF	TGCGCCAGCAGTGAGAAGGGGTTCGGCACCGGGGAGCTGTTTTTT
TRBV19	TRBD1	NA	TRBJ1-2	CASSTDREYGYTF	TGTGCCAGTAGTACGGACAGGGAATATGGCTACACCTTC
TRBV28	NA	NA	TRBJ1-4	CASSLAGATNEKLFF	TGTGCCAGCAGTTTAGCGGGAGCAACTAATGAAAAACTGTTTTTT
TRBV5-4	TRBD1	few	TRBJ1-6	CASSDRGDSPLHF	TGTGCCAGCAGCGACAGGGGTGATTCACCCCTCCACTTT
TRBV3-1/TRBV3-2	TRBD2	NA	TRBJ2-5	CASSQVFFLAGAKTQETQYF	TGTGCCAGCAGCCAGGTCTTTTTCCTAGCGGGGGCCAAAACCCAAGAGACCCAGTACTTC
TRBV3-1/TRBV3-2	TRBD1	NA	TRBJ1-2	CASSQNRGIYGYTF	TGTGCCAGCAGCCAAAACAGGGGAATCTATGGCTACACCTTC
TRBV15	NA	NA	TRBJ2-6	CATSRETLSGTISFSGANVLTF	TGTGCCACCAGCAGAGAAACCCTATCCGGGACAATTAGTTTCTCTGGGGCCAACGTCCTGACTTTC
TRBV6-4	TRBD2	NA	TRBJ2-7	CASSRLAGNYEQYF	TGTGCCAGCAGTAGACTAGCGGGCAACTACGAGCAGTACTTC
TRBV6-5	TRBD1	NA	TRBJ2-7	CASITGTGPYEQYF	TGTGCCAGCATCACCGGGACAGGGCCCTACGAGCAGTACTTC
TRBV6-2/TRBV6-3	NA	NA	TRBJ1-2	CASSLTPNYGYTF	TGTGCCAGCAGCCTGACACCCAACTATGGCTACACCTTC
TRBV28	TRBD2	NA	TRBJ2-3	CASSLNRWGRVPTDTQYF	TGTGCCAGCAGTTTAAACCGTTGGGGGAGGGTCCCCACAGATACGCAGTATTTT
TRBV10-3	TRBD1	few	TRBJ1-6	CAIRGQGWGSPLHF	TGTGCCATCAGGGGACAGGGATGGGGTTCACCCCTCCACTTT
TRBV11-2	NA	NA	TRBJ2-1	CASSLRSYNEQFF	TGTGCCAGCAGCTTGAGGAGCTACAATGAGCAGTTCTTC
TRBV6-5	NA	NA	TRBJ2-1	CASSYESGAYNEQFF	TGTGCCAGCAGTTACGAATCGGGTGCTTACAATGAGCAGTTCTTC
TRBV6-6	NA	few	TRBJ1-3	CASSSLTDSGNTIYF	TGTGCCAGCAGTTCCTTGACTGACTCTGGAAACACCATATATTTT
TRBV29-1	NA	NA	TRBJ2-7	CSVVGAREQYF	TGCAGCGTTGTGGGGGCGCGGGAGCAGTACTTC
TRBV28	NA	NA	TRBJ1-4	CASSLWTRGRRDLNEKLFF	TGTGCCAGCAGTTTATGGACCCGGGGCAGGAGGGATTTGAATGAAAAACTGTTTTTT
TRBV4-2	NA	NA	TRBJ1-2	CASSQDRGTDLYGYTF	TGTGCCAGCAGCCAAGATCGGGGAACGGATCTCTATGGCTACACCTTC
TRBV7-2	NA	NA	TRBJ2-1	CASSLDVRGWGEQFF	TGTGCCAGCAGCTTAGACGTCAGAGGGTGGGGTGAGCAGTTCTTC
TRBV30	NA	NA	TRBJ1-4	CAWSVPATNEKLFF	TGTGCCTGGAGTGTTCCTGCAACTAATGAAAAACTGTTTTTT
TRBV11-3	NA	NA	TRBJ1-1	CASSAPQGRDTEAFF	TGTGCCAGCAGCGCGCCCCAGGGGAGGGACACTGAAGCTTTCTTT
TRBV2	TRBD1	NA	TRBJ1-1	CASMVGQGGTEAFF	TGTGCCAGCATGGTGGGACAGGGGGGTACTGAAGCTTTCTTT
TRBV29-1	TRBD2	NA	TRBJ2-1	CSLLKLAGPPTPYNEQFF	TGCAGCCTTCTTAAACTAGCGGGCCCCCCTACCCCGTACAATGAGCAGTTCTTC
TRBV7-9	TRBD1	NA	TRBJ2-1	CASNRDSSYNEQFF	TGTGCCAGCAACAGGGACAGCTCCTACAATGAGCAGTTCTTC
TRBV14	NA	once	TRBJ1-3	CASSHKGHSGNTIYF	TGTGCCAGCAGCCACAAGGGGCACTCTGGAAACACCATATATTTT
TRBV3-1/TRBV3-2	NA	NA	TRBJ2-7	CASSQELTETYEQYF	TGTGCCAGCAGCCAAGAACTGACAGAGACATACGAGCAGTACTTC
TRBV24-1	NA	NA	TRBJ1-1	CATSDPGQLEAFF	TGTGCCACCAGTGACCCCGGACAGCTTGAAGCTTTCTTT
TRBV19	NA	NA	TRBJ1-2	CASRVRGYGYTF	TGTGCCAGTAGGGTTCGGGGCTATGGCTACACCTTC
TRBV5-1	TRBD2	many	TRBJ2-1	CASSLILAGSNEQFF	TGCGCCAGCAGCTTGATACTAGCGGGTTCTAATGAGCAGTTCTTC
TRBV19	TRBD1	NA	TRBJ2-3	CASSPRTGVTDTQYF	TGTGCCAGTAGTCCAAGGACAGGGGTCACAGATACGCAGTATTTT
TRBV21-1	NA	NA	TRBJ2-2	CASSKEGSGVLPPKHRGAVF	TGTGCCAGCAGCAAAGAGGGTAGCGGGGTACTCCCCCCGAAACACCGGGGAGCTGTTTTT
TRBV6-5	TRBD2	NA	TRBJ2-7	CAVSAGVGYEQYF	TGTGCAGTGTCGGCGGGAGTAGGATACGAGCAGTACTTC
TRBV24-1	NA	once	TRBJ1-4	CATSAHDWQDNEKLFF	TGTGCCACCAGTGCCCATGATTGGCAGGATAATGAAAAACTGTTTTTT
TRBV7-9	TRBD2	NA	TRBJ2-3	CASSPGGEPDTQYF	TGTGCCAGCAGCCCTGGGGGGGAGCCAGATACGCAGTATTTT
TRBV6-6	TRBD1	NA	TRBJ1-4	CASSQPDRVGNEKLFF	TGTGCCAGCAGTCAACCGGACAGGGTGGGAAATGAAAAACTGTTTTTT
TRBV5-1	TRBD2	NA	TRBJ2-3	CASSLASGRYGDTQYF	TGCGCCAGCAGCTTGGCTAGCGGGAGGTATGGAGATACGCAGTATTTT